This T cell receptor beta chain was recorded in a study of blood T cell repertoires in COVID-19. Study overall: Acute and convalescent COVID-19 specimens originated in the United States, Italy and Spain. From T cells, B-cell-depleted T cells, or PBMCs came the material, which was cDNA or gDNA.

V shed 5 bases and J 2 bases; nucleotides not matched to a gene: 24. In germline, CDR1 is MNHNY, CDR2 SVGAGI (reference sequence). The CDR3 runs 21 residues. The authors' processing: Reference gene primer amplification in the assay estimated nucleated cell counts. Method: immunoSEQ multiplex PCR; TCRdb's copy keeps in-frame clones and lacks some. V, J and clone size reflect that table, while D and trimming were determined from the DNA. The sample lists 150,000 to 200,000 clones, approximately 90% occurring once. The V call is TRBV6-6, the J call TRBJ2-7, with TRBD2 identical over 10 bases. The sample was peripheral blood. This clonotype was obtained from a human donor in a cohort sampled during active COVID-19. The CDR3 bases are TGTGCCAGCAGTCTACTAGCGGGAAAACCTAAGGAGAAATCTTCCACCTACGAGCAGTACTTC. Translated, it gives CASSLLAGKPKEKSSTYEQYF.